This record concerns one T cell receptor beta chain sequence. The data were obtained in a study of blood T cell repertoires in COVID-19. Study summary: Researchers got acute and convalescent COVID-19 samples from the United States, Italy and Spain.

There are 19 residues in the CDR3. Unmatched junction bases numbered 25, after V lost 8 bases and J lost 7 bases. The germline V gene has CDR1 SEHNR and CDR2 FQNEAQ (reference sequence). In the source study's methods: Amplification from reference gene primers served as the basis for estimated nucleated cell counts. Produced via immunoSEQ multiplex PCR; TCRdb's table is partial and in-frame only. V, J and clone size were drawn from that table, and D and trimming were deduced from the DNA. In the table there are approximately 97,000 clones, roughly 84% of which are singletons. The chain carries TRBV7-9 and TRBJ2-1, with TRBD2 matching over 8 bases. What was sequenced was peripheral blood. This TCR was sampled from a human donor in a cohort sampled during active COVID-19. CDR3 residues: CASCPLSGGAEFRKNEQFF. CDR3 coding DNA: TGTGCCAGCTGCCCGCTTTCGGGGGGGGCCGAGTTTAGGAAAAATGAGCAGTTCTTC.